This TCR beta chain came from a study of blood T cells in healthy people across ages. This clonotype was seen only a few times. The CDR3 extends over 15 amino acids. Germline trimming cut 6 bases from V and 2 bases from J; bases unmatched to any gene: 5. CDR1 and CDR2 (germline): KGHSH, LQKENI. Then a second PCR, running roughly 7 to 11 cycles, was carried out with a sample-barcoded 5' primer and a J-beta primer mix. TCRdb re-analysed the 5' RACE reads in MiXCR, keeping a single row per CDR3 protein. The sample holds fewer than 2,000,000 distinct CDR3 sequences, almost 35% seen once. The sequence derives from a woman between 25 and 40 years old in good health. The chain joins TRBV18 to TRBJ2-5, with TRBD2 identical over 11 bases. Sequenced sample: blood. CDR3 coding DNA: TGTGCCAGCTCCCCTAGCGGGGGGCTTCAAGAGACCCAGTACTTC. Translated, it gives CASSPSGGLQETQYF.